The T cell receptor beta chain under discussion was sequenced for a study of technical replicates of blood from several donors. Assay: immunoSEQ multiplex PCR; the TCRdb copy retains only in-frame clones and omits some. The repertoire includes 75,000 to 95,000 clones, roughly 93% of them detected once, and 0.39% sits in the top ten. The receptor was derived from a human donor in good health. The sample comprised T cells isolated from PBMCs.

CDR3 sequence (DNA): TGTGCCAGCAGCCAAGTTGGGGGGTCCAATGAGCAGTTCTTC. It yields the protein CASSQVGGSNEQFF. This chain uses TRBV7-6 with TRBJ2-1; tentatively, D is TRBD2 (6 bases). The V end lost 5 bases, the J end lost 6 bases, and 14 bases lay between the germline ends. CDR3 length: 14 residues. The germline V gene has CDR1 SGHVS and CDR2 FNYEAQ.